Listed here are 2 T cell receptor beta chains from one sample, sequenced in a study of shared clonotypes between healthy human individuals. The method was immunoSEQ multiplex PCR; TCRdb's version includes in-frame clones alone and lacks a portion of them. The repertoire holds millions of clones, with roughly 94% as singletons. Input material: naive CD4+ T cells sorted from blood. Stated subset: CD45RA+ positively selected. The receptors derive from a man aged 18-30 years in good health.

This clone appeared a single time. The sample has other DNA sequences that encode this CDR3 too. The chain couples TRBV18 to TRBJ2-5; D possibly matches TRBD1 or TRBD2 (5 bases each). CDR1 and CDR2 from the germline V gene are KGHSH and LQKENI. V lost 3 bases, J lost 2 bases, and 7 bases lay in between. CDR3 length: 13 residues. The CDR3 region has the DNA TGTGCCAGCTCACCGGGGGTTCAAGAGACCCAGTACTTC. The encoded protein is CASSPGVQETQYF.

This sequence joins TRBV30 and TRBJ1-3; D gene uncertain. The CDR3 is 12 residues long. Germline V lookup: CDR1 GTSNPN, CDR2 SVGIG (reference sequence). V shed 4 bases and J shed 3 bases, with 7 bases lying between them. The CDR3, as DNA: TGTGCCTGGATCAGCAGTGGAAACACCATATATTTT. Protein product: CAWISSGNTIYF.